This T cell receptor beta chain comes out of a study of T cells after posttransplantation cyclophosphamide. Study-wide results and caveats: Donor CD8+ memory clones often dominated recipient blood repertoires at later times. After PTCy, TRB diversity resembled that of CNI/methotrexate controls.

The CDR3 runs to 13 residues. V was pared by 5 bases and J by 8 bases, with 15 bases between. CDR1 and CDR2 from the germline V gene are LNHDA and SQIVND (reference sequence). Produced via immunoSEQ multiplex PCR; TCRdb's table is partial and in-frame only. The repertoire holds about 11,000 clones, with 85% to 95% as singletons. This related bone marrow graft donor gave peripheral blood on the day of marrow donation. The naive gate required viable CD3+CD4+ or CD3+CD8+ cells with CCR7+CD45RA+CD45RO-CD95-CD27+CD28+ phenotype. Turning to this clone: Its antigen remains unidentified.

The gene calls are TRBV19 and TRBJ1-1; D remains unclear. Sequencing used naive CD8+ T cells sorted from PBMCs. The receptor was derived from a man aged 25-45 years in good health and a related stem cell transplant donor. The chain's CDR3 is CASSPRLYREAFF. The CDR3 DNA follows: TGTGCCAGTAGTCCAAGACTGTACCGCGAAGCTTTCTTT.